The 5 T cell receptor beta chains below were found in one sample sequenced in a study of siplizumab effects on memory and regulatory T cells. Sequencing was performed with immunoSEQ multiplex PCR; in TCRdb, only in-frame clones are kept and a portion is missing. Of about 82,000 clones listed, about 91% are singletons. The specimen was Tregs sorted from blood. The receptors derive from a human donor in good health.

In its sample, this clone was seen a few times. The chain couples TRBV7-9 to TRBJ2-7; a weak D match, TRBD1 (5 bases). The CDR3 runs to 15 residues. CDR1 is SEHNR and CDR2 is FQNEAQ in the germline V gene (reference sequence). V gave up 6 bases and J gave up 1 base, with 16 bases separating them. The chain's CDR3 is CASRRTGPASYEQYF. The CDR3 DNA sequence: TGTGCCAGCAGAAGAACAGGTCCTGCGTCCTACGAGCAGTACTTC.

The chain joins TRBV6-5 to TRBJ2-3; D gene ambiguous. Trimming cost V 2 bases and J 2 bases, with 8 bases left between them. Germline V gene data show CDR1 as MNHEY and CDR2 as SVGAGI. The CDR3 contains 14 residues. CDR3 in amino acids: CASSYLGPTDTQYF. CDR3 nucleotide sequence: TGTGCCAGCAGTTACCTCGGCCCCACAGATACGCAGTATTTT.

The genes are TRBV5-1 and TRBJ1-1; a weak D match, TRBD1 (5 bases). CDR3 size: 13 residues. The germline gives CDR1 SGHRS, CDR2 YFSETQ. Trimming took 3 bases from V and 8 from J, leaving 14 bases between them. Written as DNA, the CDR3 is TGCGCCAGCAGCTCCGGGGGGAACAGGGAAGCTTTCTTT. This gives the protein CASSSGGNREAFF.

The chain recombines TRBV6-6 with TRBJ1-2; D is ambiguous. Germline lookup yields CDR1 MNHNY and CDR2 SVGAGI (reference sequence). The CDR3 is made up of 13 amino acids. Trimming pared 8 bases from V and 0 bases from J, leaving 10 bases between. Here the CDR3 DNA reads TGTGCCAGCGGTAAAGGGACTAACTATGGCTACACCTTC. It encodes CASGKGTNYGYTF.

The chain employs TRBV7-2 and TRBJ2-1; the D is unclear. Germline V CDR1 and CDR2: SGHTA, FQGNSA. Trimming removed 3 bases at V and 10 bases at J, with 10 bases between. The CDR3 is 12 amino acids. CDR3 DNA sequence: TGTGCCAGCAGCTTTTCAGGTGGGGAGCAGTTCTTC. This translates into CASSFSGGEQFF.